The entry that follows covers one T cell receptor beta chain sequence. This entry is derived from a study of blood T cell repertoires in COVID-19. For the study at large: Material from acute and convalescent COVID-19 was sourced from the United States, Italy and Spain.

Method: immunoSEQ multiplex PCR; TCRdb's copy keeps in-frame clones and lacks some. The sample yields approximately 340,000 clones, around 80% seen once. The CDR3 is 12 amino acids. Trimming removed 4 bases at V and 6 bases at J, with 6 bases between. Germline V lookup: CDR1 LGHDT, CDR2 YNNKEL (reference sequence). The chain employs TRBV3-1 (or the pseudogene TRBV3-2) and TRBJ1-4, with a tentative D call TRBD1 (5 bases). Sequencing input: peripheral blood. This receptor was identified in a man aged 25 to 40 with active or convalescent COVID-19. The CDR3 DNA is TGTGCCAGCAGCCCAGGGTATGAAAAACTGTTTTTT. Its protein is CASSPGYEKLFF.